The T cell receptor beta chain described here comes from a study of chemoradiotherapy in HPV16-positive cancers (dated by TCRdb to about 2022). Study-wide context: Candidate HPV-specific T-cell clones and common TCR motifs were defined through functional T-cell assays on cells from a couple of HPV16-positive patients. Whether T-cell immunity against the HPV oncoproteins E6 and E7 changes during chemoradiotherapy and whether survival is affected by this immunity were examined in the study. TCR repertoires from some 90 patients with HPV-related cancers were then used to track the candidate HPV-specific TCRs and motifs.

The library came from the immunoSEQ multiplex PCR assay. Here the immuneACCESS table is served through TCRdb, limited to in-frame sequences with V and J called. Missing clones are a known gap in these copies; in checked studies unresolved V genes cover under half, and the rest lacks a known reason. Recorded for this sample are some 13,000 clones; about 78% of them occurred a single time. The ten largest make up around 8% of the sample. General conclusions and limits of the study: Expansion of candidate HPV-specific clones and E7-related TCR motifs was observed in the tumor microenvironment during treatment, whereas no such expansion was observed for non-HPV-specific T cells. Among HPV16-positive patients, expansion of HPV-responsive T cells during chemoradiotherapy was associated with better recurrence-free survival. The functional definition of HPV-specific T cells was derived from only two HPV16-positive patients, and the survival association was reported for HPV16-positive patients.

Because repertoires were sampled repeatedly during chemoradiotherapy, clonal expansion in the tumor microenvironment could be followed. Note on this clone: The target of this receptor is not known. Per-base qualities were not stored, and no clone one base away is much larger.

The material was obtained from a patient who underwent chemoradiotherapy. This clonotype was sampled from a human donor with HPV-associated anogenital cancer.

The CDR3 reads CASSESVVVSRSYEQYF. The DNA reads as follows: TGTGCCAGCAGTGAATCAGTTGTAGTTTCGAGATCCTACGAGCAGTACTTC. This sequence uses TRBV2 and TRBJ2-7; the D gene cannot be resolved reliably. V sheds 2 bases and J sheds 1 base, leaving 18 bases between their ends. From cysteine to phenylalanine, the CDR3 is 17 amino acids long. Only the CDR3 portion is preserved as DNA: 51 bases, with reading frame beginning at the first base. Per the germline V gene, SNHLY is the CDR1 and FYNNEI is the CDR2. With the portions outside the CDR3 filled from the reference TRBV2 and TRBJ2-7 genes, the complete variable region becomes EPEVTQTPSHQVTQMGQEVILRCVPISNHLYFYWYRQILGQKVEFLVSFYNNEISEKSEIFDDQFSVERPDGSNFTLKIRSTKLEDSAMYFCASSESVVVSRSYEQYFGPGTRLTVT.